One and the same sample provided the 11 T cell receptor beta chains below, sequenced in a study of neoadjuvant anti-PD-1 for oral cavity cancer. TCRdb keeps only in-frame clones here, not all; method: immunoSEQ multiplex PCR. The data show around 60,000 clones, roughly three quarters seen once. This specimen was PBMCs, taken before nivolumab (anti-PD-1) treatment. Receptors originate from a person aged 35 to 85 with oral cavity squamous cell carcinoma.

This clone occurred a few times. V is TRBV6-5 and J is TRBJ1-2; D is uncertain. Trimming removed 0 bases from V and 8 bases from J, with 13 bases in between. CDR3 length: 14 amino acids. Per the germline V gene, CDR1 is MNHEY and CDR2 is SVGAGI. CDR3 DNA sequence: TGTGCCAGCAGTTACTCGAGGAGGGTTGGAGGCTACACCTTC. Encoded protein: CASSYSRRVGGYTF.

The J gene is TRBJ1-2, the V gene TRBV7-9; no reliable D call. CDR1 and CDR2 (germline): SEHNR, FQNEAQ (reference sequence). The V and J ends lost 5 bases and 2 bases respectively, with 6 bases between them. The CDR3 is made up of 12 amino acids. The CDR3 nucleotides are TGTGCCAGCAGCCCCACCAACTATGGCTACACCTTC. It encodes CASSPTNYGYTF.

This clone has just a few counts. V and J are TRBV9 and TRBJ1-5; unclear D gene. V was trimmed by 0 bases and J by 4 bases, leaving 5 bases between them. The germline CDR1 and CDR2 sequences are SGDLS and YYNGEE. The CDR3 spans 13 residues. The CDR3 DNA reads as TGTGCCAGCAGCGTAGGTTGGAATCAGCCCCAGCATTTT. Its protein product is CASSVGWNQPQHF.

This clone was seen repeatedly, ten times or more. The chain joins TRBV29-1 to TRBJ2-1; 8 bases align to TRBD2. J gave up 2 bases and V 4 bases, and 4 bases lay outside the gene matches. Germline assignment: CDR1 SQVTM and CDR2 ANQGSEA. This CDR3 contains 14 residues. The CDR3 here is CSVVGGGPYNEQFF. CDR3 nucleotide sequence: TGCAGCGTTGTAGGCGGGGGGCCCTACAATGAGCAGTTCTTC.

The V and J genes are TRBV7-2 and TRBJ1-6, with unresolved D. V lost 5 bases and J lost 6, with 20 bases in between. The CDR3 is 17 amino acids. Germline loops: CDR1 SGHTA, CDR2 FQGNSA. CDR3: CASSLGNSRWGNSPLHF. In nucleotides, the CDR3 is TGTGCCAGCAGCCTAGGAAATTCTCGATGGGGTAATTCACCCCTCCACTTT.

The chain recombines TRBV27 with TRBJ1-4; D may be TRBD1 (5 bases). This CDR3 region has 16 residues. Germline V gives CDR1 MNHEY, CDR2 SMNVEV (reference sequence). With 9 bases removed from V and 2 bases from J, the gap between germline ends came to 19 bases. The CDR3 spells CASKNRGRRTNEKLFF. The CDR3 DNA sequence: TGTGCCAGTAAAAATAGGGGTAGACGGACTAATGAAAAACTGTTTTTT.

By sample share, this clone is medium-sized. The chain has TRBV28 and TRBJ1-1; D is possibly TRBD1 (6 bases). Trimming left V 2 bases short and J 6 bases short, with 13 bases between. The CDR3 covers 14 residues. Looked up from germline, CDR1 is MDHEN and CDR2 is SYDVKM. CDR3 region: CASSLGLGAAEAFF. The CDR3, as DNA: TGTGCCAGCAGTTTAGGGCTGGGGGCCGCTGAAGCTTTCTTT.

V and J are TRBV5-4 and TRBJ1-3; 8 nucleotides line up with TRBD1. The CDR3 contains 18 residues. J gave up 2 bases and V 0 bases, and 10 bases lay outside the gene matches. From germline, CDR1 is SGHNT and CDR2 YYREEE (reference sequence). The CDR3 region is CASSLVPRTGRTGNTIYF. The CDR3 nucleotides are TGTGCCAGCAGCTTGGTACCGCGGACAGGGAGGACTGGAAACACCATATATTTT.

This clone appeared a few times. This chain joins TRBV15 and TRBJ2-7, with a weak D call TRBD1 (5 bases). Germline-derived CDR1 and CDR2 are LNHNV and YYDKDF (reference sequence). CDR3 length equals 14 residues. Trimming removed 0 bases at V and 2 bases at J, with 8 bases between. CDR3 sequence reads: CATSRDPGTYEQYF. In DNA form, the CDR3 reads TGTGCCACCAGCAGAGATCCAGGGACCTACGAGCAGTACTTC.

This chain uses TRBV5-1 with TRBJ1-3; D is perhaps TRBD1 (5 bases). V lost 4 bases, J lost 2 bases, and 16 bases lay in between. This CDR3 is built from 16 residues. CDR1 is SGHRS, CDR2 YFSETQ, per germline. The CDR3, as DNA: TGCGCCAGCAGCCCGGGGGACGGAAGGGCTGGAAACACCATATATTTT. It encodes CASSPGDGRAGNTIYF.

The rearrangement links TRBV10-3 to TRBJ2-7; D gene ambiguous. Germline lookup yields CDR1 ENHRY and CDR2 SYGVKD. The germline V and J ends were trimmed by 2 bases and 1 base, with 6 bases remaining between them. The CDR3 loop spans 13 amino acids. The CDR3 here is CAISEDLSYEQYF. The CDR3, as DNA: TGTGCCATCAGTGAGGACCTTTCCTACGAGCAGTACTTC.